Presented here are 23 T cell receptor beta chains from one specimen sequenced in a study of cytomegalovirus exposure and HLA in healthy donors. In the PCR, 60 Vbeta and 13 Jbeta primers were used. Generated by immunoSEQ multiplex PCR, the TCRdb table keeps only in-frame clones and is missing some. The repertoire has 100,000 to 150,000 clones, just over 70% of them found once; the top ten carry about 2.4%. Sequenced: PBMCs. These receptors came from a woman between 55 and 75 years old in good health and CMV-seropositive.

This chain uses TRBV5-1 with TRBJ1-1, with D possibly TRBD1 on 5 matching bases. In germline, CDR1 is SGHRS, CDR2 YFSETQ. V lost 1 base and J 5 bases, leaving 12 bases between the germline ends. The CDR3 extends over 14 amino acids. CDR3 residues: CASSLTGRETEAFF. For the CDR3, the DNA is TGCGCCAGCAGCTTGACCGGCAGGGAAACTGAAGCTTTCTTT.

DNA for the CDR3: TGCAGTGCGCGGAACTATGGCTACACCTTC. Amino acid sequence: CSARNYGYTF. The V and J genes are TRBV20-1 and TRBJ1-2; D remains ambiguous. The germline V gene has CDR1 DFQATT and CDR2 SNEGSKA (reference sequence). The CDR3 has 10 residues. Between the trimmed V and J ends, which lost 6 bases and 2 bases, there was a span of 4 bases.

The table lists this clone with a few counts. The chain uses TRBV2 and TRBJ1-5; D possibly corresponds to TRBD1 (5 bases). Looked up from germline, CDR1 is SNHLY and CDR2 is FYNNEI. The CDR3 sequence is 12 residues long. Trimming removed 8 bases from V and 3 bases from J, with 8 bases in between. The CDR3 region is CASQQVNQPQHF. CDR3 bases: TGTGCCAGCCAACAGGTCAATCAGCCCCAGCATTTT.

The rearrangement uses TRBV29-1 and TRBJ1-1, with 7 bases fitting TRBD1. There are 13 residues in the CDR3. Germline CDR1 is SQVTM and CDR2 is ANQGSEA. J lost 2 bases, V lost 2 bases, and 2 bases had no gene match. In nucleotides, the CDR3 is TGCAGCGTTGAACGACAGGGAAACACTGAAGCTTTCTTT. This sequence encodes CSVERQGNTEAFF.

The chain employs TRBV7-9 and TRBJ1-5; tentative D call: TRBD1 (6 bases). The CDR3 is 15 residues long. Per the germline V gene, CDR1 is SEHNR and CDR2 is FQNEAQ (reference sequence). Trimming removed 5 bases from V and 5 bases from J, with 16 bases in between. The CDR3 bases are TGTGCCAGCAGCGCGATGGCAGGGGTAGATCAGCCCCAGCATTTT. It specifies CASSAMAGVDQPQHF.

The gene calls are TRBV6-5 and TRBJ2-7; 8 nucleotides match TRBD1. This CDR3 is built from 15 residues. Trimming took 0 bases from V and 2 from J; bases not matched to a gene: 3. Germline assignment: CDR1 MNHEY and CDR2 SVGAGI. The CDR3: CASSYSSTGAYEQYF. CDR3 DNA: TGTGCCAGCAGTTACTCGTCGACAGGGGCCTACGAGCAGTACTTC.

This clone came up once. The chain combines TRBV9 with TRBJ2-7; 9 bases are shared with TRBD1. The V gene end was trimmed by 0 bases and the J gene end by 5 bases; junction bases not matched to a gene: 6. CDR1 and CDR2 from the germline V gene are SGDLS and YYNGEE. The CDR3 is 15 amino acids. The CDR3 DNA is TGTGCCAGCAGCGTAGCTAGGACAGGGGTCCACGAGCAGTACTTC. Translation: CASSVARTGVHEQYF.

The J gene is TRBJ2-4, the V gene TRBV6-5; unclear D gene. The CDR3 spans 14 residues. The V gene's germline CDR1 is MNHEY and CDR2 SVGAGI. V was shortened by 5 bases and J by 0 bases, with 8 bases between the two germline ends. In DNA, the CDR3 is TGTGCCAGCAGTGGCATCCTAGCCAAAAACATTCAGTACTTC. Encoded protein: CASSGILAKNIQYF.

J is TRBJ2-3 and V is TRBV9; no firm D call. Germline V gene data show CDR1 as SGDLS and CDR2 as YYNGEE. This CDR3 region has 12 residues. Between the trimmed V and J ends, which lost 0 bases and 7 bases, there was a span of 6 bases. The CDR3 DNA sequence: TGTGCCAGCAGCGTAGATGAGTATACGCAGTATTTT. Translating gives CASSVDEYTQYF. The full variable domain, rest sourced from reference TRBV9 and TRBJ2-3, is DSGVTQTPKHLITATGQRVTLRCSPRSGDLSVYWYQQSLDQGLQFLIQYYNGEERAKGNILERFSAQQFPDLHSELNLSSLELGDSALYFCASSVDEYTQYFGPGTRLTVL.

The rearrangement links TRBV5-5 to TRBJ1-2, with 9 bases lining up with TRBD1. Germline V gene lookup returns CDR1 SGHKS and CDR2 YYEKEE (reference sequence). After removal of 4 bases from V and 5 bases from J, the junction contained 6 bases not matched to a gene. This CDR3 comprises 14 residues. DNA of the CDR3: TGTGCCAGCAGCGAACAGGGGGCTGGGTATGGCTACACCTTC. Protein product: CASSEQGAGYGYTF. Full variable domain (remainder filled in from reference TRBV5-5 and TRBJ1-2): DAGVTQSPTHLIKTRGQQVTLRCSPISGHKSVSWYQQVLGQGPQFIFQYYEKEERGRGNFPDRFSARQFPNYSSELNVNALLLGDSALYLCASSEQGAGYGYTFGSGTRLTVV.

The chain is built from TRBV27 and TRBJ2-7, with D maybe TRBD2 (5 bases). The germline gives CDR1 MNHEY, CDR2 SMNVEV (reference sequence). V shed 4 bases and J shed 2 bases, with 18 bases lying between them. CDR3 length: 16 residues. The CDR3 DNA follows: TGTGCCAGCAGTTATGGGTTGGCGGACTCTGCCTACGAGCAGTACTTC. The encoded protein is CASSYGLADSAYEQYF.

This clone was observed a few times. The chain couples TRBV7-8 to TRBJ1-5; TRBD1 might be the D (5 bases). V was pared by 0 bases and J by 0 bases, with 9 bases between. This CDR3 has 16 residues. Germline CDR1 and CDR2: SGHVS and FQNEAQ. The chain's CDR3 is CASSLAGAYSNQPQHF. The CDR3 DNA follows: TGTGCCAGCAGCTTAGCAGGGGCCTATAGCAATCAGCCCCAGCATTTT.

The chain has TRBV2 and TRBJ1-1; D unclear. Germline V gene sequence: CDR1 SNHLY, CDR2 FYNNEI. Trimming removed 9 bases from V and 6 bases from J, with 11 bases in between. This CDR3 has 11 residues. CDR3 DNA: TGTGCCAGTACCCTGAGGGCTGAAGCTTTCTTT. Amino acids: CASTLRAEAFF.

This chain uses TRBV7-8 with TRBJ2-1, with 8 bases lining up with TRBD1. V was clipped by 3 bases and J by 0 bases; unmatched bases: 7. The CDR3 sequence is 17 residues long. Germline V lookup: CDR1 SGHVS, CDR2 FQNEAQ. The CDR3 region has the DNA TGTGCCAGCAGCTTCGAGGGACAGGCTAGCTCCTACAATGAGCAGTTCTTC. It translates to CASSFEGQASSYNEQFF.

This clone has a single count. The J gene is TRBJ1-1, the V gene TRBV5-1, with TRBD1 as a possible D gene (5 bases). Germline V gives CDR1 SGHRS, CDR2 YFSETQ. The germline V and J ends were trimmed by 0 bases and 1 base, with 7 bases remaining between them. The CDR3 extends over 14 amino acids. CDR3 in amino acids: CASSLAGGNTEAFF. The CDR3 DNA is TGCGCCAGCAGCTTGGCCGGGGGGAACACTGAAGCTTTCTTT.

J is TRBJ1-6 and V is TRBV7-9, with 10 bases matching TRBD1. The CDR3 has 14 residues. In germline, CDR1 is SEHNR, CDR2 FQNEAQ (reference sequence). V was clipped by 7 bases and J by 8 bases; unmatched bases: 5. The CDR3 DNA is TGTGCCAGCACCTATGGACAGGGGGATTCACCCCTCCACTTT. Its protein product is CASTYGQGDSPLHF. Combining the CDR3 with reference TRBV7-9 and TRBJ1-6 gives the whole variable domain DTGVSQNPRHKITKRGQNVTFRCDPISEHNRLYWYRQTLGQGPEFLTYFQNEAQLEKSRLLSDRFSAERPKGSFSTLEIQRTEQGDSAMYLCASTYGQGDSPLHFGNGTRLTVT.

The CDR3 bases are TGTGCCAGCAGCTTCACAGGGGTTGATGAAGCTTTCTTT. This gives the protein CASSFTGVDEAFF. The chain is built from TRBV5-6 and TRBJ1-1, with 7 bases lining up with TRBD1. The V gene's germline CDR1 is SGHDT and CDR2 YYEEEE. There are 13 residues in the CDR3. The trim removed 2 bases at V and 7 bases at J, leaving 5 bases unmatched.

The chain carries TRBV4-1 and TRBJ1-4, with 8 positions matching TRBD1. Looked up from germline, CDR1 is MGHRA and CDR2 is YSYEKL. Trimming at V came to 2 bases and at J to 3 bases, leaving 5 bases not matched to a gene. The CDR3 loop spans 16 amino acids. DNA for the CDR3: TGCGCCAGCAGCCAACCCAGACAGGGGTCTAATGAAAAACTGTTTTTT. Protein: CASSQPRQGSNEKLFF.

V is TRBV6-6 and J is TRBJ2-2; D not certain. This CDR3 contains 15 residues. Germline CDR1 MNHNY, CDR2 SVGAGI (reference sequence). Trimming shortened V by 4 bases and J by 1 base, and 10 bases separated the two germline ends. As DNA, the CDR3 is TGTGCCAGCAGTTCCCCCCCGGTGAACACCGGGGAGCTGTTTTTT. Protein: CASSSPPVNTGELFF.

V and J are TRBV5-4 and TRBJ1-2; 7 bases match TRBD1. This CDR3 is built from 14 residues. Trimming cost V 4 bases and J 4 bases; bases outside gene matches: 7. Germline CDR1 SGHNT, CDR2 YYREEE (reference sequence). CDR3 protein: CASSGGQVLYGYTF. DNA of the CDR3: TGTGCCAGCAGCGGAGGACAGGTCCTCTATGGCTACACCTTC.

This clone has a handful of counts. The V and J genes are TRBV7-9 and TRBJ1-4, with 7 positions matching TRBD1. The germline CDR1 and CDR2 sequences are SEHNR and FQNEAQ (reference sequence). This CDR3 comprises 15 residues. V shed 4 bases, J shed 7 bases, and the junction held 9 bases outside the gene matches. The CDR3 nucleotides read TGTGCCAGCAGCTCCCCGACAGGGCGGGCTGAAAAACTGTTTTTT. Translated: CASSSPTGRAEKLFF.

This clone appeared a few times. Written as DNA, the CDR3 is TGCGCCAGCAGTGACGATTCCGGGACTAGCGGGGGGGTCCCAGATACGCAGTATTTT. This codes for CASSDDSGTSGGVPDTQYF. V is TRBV10-1 and J is TRBJ2-3; 16 nucleotides match TRBD2. Trimming took 3 bases from V and 4 from J; bases not matched to a gene: 10. Germline V lookup: CDR1 WNHNN, CDR2 SYGVQD (reference sequence). The CDR3 spans 19 residues.

The gene calls are TRBV5-1 and TRBJ2-2; 8 bases align to TRBD1. Germline-derived CDR1 and CDR2 are SGHRS and YFSETQ. The junction had 3 bases not matched to a gene; V was cut back by 8 bases and J by 0 bases. The CDR3 is 14 residues long. CDR3 sequence reads: CASAQGANTGELFF. The CDR3 bases are TGCGCCAGTGCACAGGGGGCGAACACCGGGGAGCTGTTTTTT.